Listed here is a single TCR beta chain. Its antigen remains unknown. This specimen belongs to a study of T cell responses to AZD1222 COVID-19 vaccine. Assay: immunoSEQ multiplex PCR; the TCRdb copy retains only in-frame clones and omits some. Of about 120,000 clones listed, about nine tenths are singletons. Whole-study findings and limits: Recipients of two AZD1222 doses showed rising Spike-specific TCR breadth and depth. Nearly half of the spike-specific TCRs reportedly recognize variant regions that carry no mutations. Repertoires were sampled only after the peak T cell response. Clonal diversity was possibly underestimated; the donors were predominantly white British and more often female.

This clonotype was sampled from an adult in good health. The sequences come from peripheral blood, collected on day 0 of AZD1222 vaccination.

The CDR3 region is CASSALAGVGTDTQYF. The DNA for the CDR3 is TGTGCCAGCAGTGCCCTAGCGGGGGTAGGGACAGATACGCAGTATTTT. The chain carries TRBV2 and TRBJ2-3; 10 bases are shared with TRBD2. Germline V CDR1 and CDR2: SNHLY, FYNNEI. J was trimmed by 3 bases and V by 4 bases; bases with no gene match: 7. The CDR3 runs to 16 residues.